This T cell receptor beta chain was retrieved from a study of blood T cells in healthy people across ages. Turning to the study itself: Template-switching capture recovered about one barcoded beta molecule per two T cells.

The CDR3 contains 12 residues. Trimming took 4 bases from V and 11 from J, leaving 14 bases between them. Germline assignment: CDR1 ENHRY and CDR2 SYGVKD. Through a sample-barcoded 5' primer and a J-beta primer mix, a second PCR was run for roughly 7 to 12 cycles. TCRdb reanalysed the 5' RACE reads using MiXCR and keeps one entry per CDR3 protein. Of some 1 million distinct CDR3 sequences listed, around 43% are singletons. Sequencing input: blood. The sequence was obtained from a woman aged 60-70 years in good health. The rearrangement links TRBV10-3 to TRBJ2-5, with TRBD2 as a possible D gene (6 bases). The CDR3 protein is CAISARDDEQYF. CDR3 DNA: TGTGCCATCAGTGCGCGGGACGATGAGCAGTACTTC.